This record covers a single T cell receptor beta chain. This record comes from a study of early T cells in non-severe SARS-CoV-2 infection. One entry per CDR3 protein, called by TCRdb with MiXCR from the 5' RACE reads. The sample carries tens of thousands of distinct CDR3 sequences, 8.5% to 10% recorded once. The sequencing input was whole blood. This receptor was obtained from an adult who was a healthcare worker with PCR-confirmed SARS-CoV-2 infection or an uninfected control (not recorded which).

The CDR3 sequence is CASTNHGRGQSYNEQFF. The DNA of the CDR3 is TGTGCCAGCACCAACCACGGCCGGGGACAGTCCTACAATGAGCAGTTCTTC. The chain carries TRBV5-6 and TRBJ2-1; 7 bases align to TRBD1. CDR3 length: 17 residues. The germline CDR1 and CDR2 sequences are SGHDT and YYEEEE. The V gene end was trimmed by 6 bases and the J gene end by 1 base; junction bases not matched to a gene: 13.